The entry that follows covers one T cell receptor (beta chain) sequence. CDR1 and CDR2 from the germline V gene are SQVTM and ANQGSEA. V lost 8 bases, J lost 4 bases, and 18 bases lay in between. This CDR3 is 14 amino acids long. The data stem from a study of glioma-infiltrating T cells. The iRepertoire nested amplicon-rescue multiplex PCR amplified TCR alpha and beta CDR3s from RNA. TCRdb reprocessed the multiplex PCR reads with MiXCR, giving one entry per CDR3 protein. Altogether 300,000 to 400,000 distinct CDR3 sequences are present, around 45% being singletons, with the ten largest covering around 12%.

This clonotype was obtained from a human donor with low-grade glioma or glioblastoma, undergoing nonglioma brain surgery, or in good health (not recorded which). The chain joins TRBV29-1 to TRBJ2-1, with D possibly being TRBD2 (6 bases). The material sequenced was glioma tissue, nonneoplastic brain tissue, or PBMCs (not recorded which). The CDR3 protein is CSSFGAGGYNEQFF. The CDR3 coding sequence is TGCAGCTCCTTTGGGGCCGGAGGGTACAATGAGCAGTTCTTC.